This TCR beta chain originates from a study of blood T cells in healthy people across ages. A second PCR of roughly 7 to 11 cycles used a sample-barcoded 5' primer and a J-beta primer mix. Each single sample gave us at least 2.5 million CDR3-containing paired-end reads. TCRdb reprocessed the 5' RACE reads via MiXCR and lists one record per CDR3 protein. The repertoire has about 1.8 million distinct CDR3 sequences, roughly 52% of them found once; the top ten carry approximately 2%. For this clonotype: Antigen specificity is unknown.

V lost 7 bases, J lost 7 bases, and 27 bases lay in between. The CDR3 spans 16 residues. Germline CDR1 reads SQVTM; CDR2 reads ANQGSEA. Study-wide results and caveats: Per million T cells, TCR beta diversity dropped roughly linearly as age increased. Estimates based on one million T cells were treated as lower bounds.

The chain combines TRBV29-1 with TRBJ2-3; the D gene could be TRBD1 or TRBD2 (6 bases each). The TCR originated in a woman in her forties in good health. The sequenced material came from blood. The CDR3 protein is CSDSPAPWGAGNTQYF. The CDR3 DNA is TGCAGCGACTCCCCTGCGCCGTGGGGGGCCGGAAATACGCAGTATTTT.